Many counts were recorded for the clone carrying this TCR beta chain. Its specificity is not known. This record comes from a study of CD8 T cells in ankylosing spondylitis. Points from the study as a whole: Significantly higher representation of disease-linked clones was reported for matched ankylosing spondylitis synovial fluid. In ankylosing spondylitis blood, a motif of seven to nine highly homologous TCR beta variants appeared characteristic. Some motif variants were previously reported in reactive arthritis synovial fluid and blood.

The CDR3 spans 15 residues. V was trimmed by 6 bases and J by 2 bases, leaving 14 bases between them. A quantitative 5'-RACE method, one with molecular barcodes, was used to make TCR beta libraries. One entry per CDR3 protein results from TCRdb running MiXCR on the 5' RACE reads. The sample shows more than 650,000 distinct CDR3 sequences, about 12% of them seen only once. This TCR came from a male donor with ankylosing spondylitis. The rearrangement links TRBV12-3 or TRBV12-4 to TRBJ1-5; maybe TRBD1 (6 bases). Specimen: blood, either unsorted or a sorted T cell fraction (not recorded which). The CDR3 sequence: CASSPGGAGNQPQHF. The CDR3 DNA sequence: TGTGCCAGCAGCCCTGGGGGGGCTGGCAATCAGCCCCAGCATTTT.